Given below is one T cell receptor beta chain in context. Its specificity is not known. Treatment given: around 19 received Ad26.COV2.S at low or high dose, single or two shots; 5 received placebo; per-sample allocation not given. Material that was analyzed had been drawn on day 63 after the first vaccine or placebo injection. The sample comes from a study of Ad26.COV2.S vaccination and SARS-CoV-2 variants. Study context: Sample donor was a member of the COV1001 Ad26.COV2.S trial arm.

Data came from immunoSEQ multiplex PCR; TCRdb stores just in-frame clones and leaves some out. The sample has 350,000 to 500,000 clones, about 91% seen once. Study conclusions and caveats: Analyses of TCR breadth and depth may have underestimated total T cell responses. Those who received the vaccine showed greater spike-specific TCR breadth than those given placebo.

J was trimmed by 7 bases and V by 7 bases; bases with no gene match: 12. This CDR3 contains 16 residues. The germline gives CDR1 WSHSY, CDR2 SAAADI. The chain has TRBV10-2 and TRBJ2-1; 11 bases map to TRBD2. This TCR was recovered from a person between 18 and 59 years old who received the Ad26.COV2.S COVID-19 vaccine or a placebo. The starting material was peripheral blood, obtained in a trial of Ad26.COV2.S vaccine versus placebo. CDR3 coding DNA: TGCGCCAGCAACCGACCGGGACTAGCGGCAGAGAATGAGCAGTTCTTC. Protein: CASNRPGLAAENEQFF.